This is a list of T cell receptor beta chains from one sample in a study of blood T cell repertoires in COVID-19. TCRdb keeps only in-frame clones here, not all; method: immunoSEQ multiplex PCR. The repertoire holds about 71,000 clones, with about nine tenths as singletons. The sequenced material came from peripheral blood. Receptors were obtained from a woman aged 18-30 years with acute or convalescent COVID-19. Each CDR3 is given with its conserved first and last residue. The D gene is left open where the match is weak. Not every row has a clone size; where given, it reads once, few, many or a size class.

d_call	v_call	clone_size	j_call	cdr3_nt	cdr3_aa
-	TRBV7-2	-	TRBJ2-5	TGTGCCAGCAGCTTAGGGCAGGCCAAAGAGACCCAGTACTTC	CASSLGQAKETQYF
TRBD2	TRBV7-2	-	TRBJ2-1	TGTGCCAGCAGCTTAGGTCTAGCGGAATCCTACAATGAGCAGTTCTTC	CASSLGLAESYNEQFF
-	TRBV11-2	-	TRBJ1-6	TGTGCCAGCAGTCCAGGTTGGCAGGGGAATTCACCCCTCCACTTT	CASSPGWQGNSPLHF
-	TRBV7-9	-	TRBJ2-5	TGTGCCAGCAGCTTTCGCCAGCGGGAGACCCAGTACTTC	CASSFRQRETQYF
TRBD1	TRBV7-8	-	TRBJ2-1	TGTGCCAGCAGCTTAGCGCCAGGGACAGGGGTATACAATGAGCAGTTCTTC	CASSLAPGTGVYNEQFF
TRBD1	TRBV28	-	TRBJ1-4	TGTGCCAGCAGTTTCCAGACAGGGGGCGTCTATGAAAAACTGTTTTTT	CASSFQTGGVYEKLFF
TRBD2	TRBV13	-	TRBJ2-3	TGTGCCAGCAGCCCCCGGGACTACACAGATACGCAGTATTTT	CASSPRDYTDTQYF
TRBD2	TRBV18	-	TRBJ2-1	TGTGCCAGCTCACAGGGACTAGAGTCCTACAATGAGCAGTTCTTC	CASSQGLESYNEQFF
-	TRBV4-1	few	TRBJ1-1	TGCGCCAGCAGCCAAGATTTTAGAGCGGAAACAGGGCAAGCTTTCTTT	CASSQDFRAETGQAFF
TRBD1	TRBV2	few	TRBJ1-6	TGTGCCAGCAGAGGGACAGCCCCTGAAGAACCCCTCCACTTT	CASRGTAPEEPLHF
-	TRBV7-2	-	TRBJ2-2	TGTGCCAGCACTGCGGCCCCCCCCGGGGAGCTGTTTTTT	CASTAAPPGELFF
TRBD2	TRBV7-2	-	TRBJ2-1	TGTGCCAGCAGCTTAGAGGGCTGGGCTAGCGGGAGGTTCAACAATGAGCAGTTCTTC	CASSLEGWASGRFNNEQFF
TRBD1	TRBV5-1	once	TRBJ1-2	TGCGCCAGCAGCCCATCAGGGGACAGTGGCTACACCTTC	CASSPSGDSGYTF
-	TRBV5-4	-	TRBJ1-4	TGTGCCAGCAGCTCGGACAGCAATAATGAAAAACTGTTTTTT	CASSSDSNNEKLFF
-	TRBV6-5	-	TRBJ1-1	TGTGCCAGCAGTTATGGACAGAACACTGAAGCTTTCTTT	CASSYGQNTEAFF
-	TRBV29-1	-	TRBJ2-3	TGCAGCGTTGAAGATCCCCTTCGGGGAGATACGCAGTATTTT	CSVEDPLRGDTQYF
-	TRBV4-1	-	TRBJ2-2	TGCGCCAGCAGCCCCCATTCGGGACAAAACACCGGGGAGCTGTTTTTT	CASSPHSGQNTGELFF
TRBD2	TRBV6-2/TRBV6-3	-	TRBJ2-1	TGTGCCAGCAGTATAGCGGGAGTGGGCATCAATGAGCAGTTCTTC	CASSIAGVGINEQFF
-	TRBV28	-	TRBJ1-2	TGTGCCAGCAGCACCCGCCCAGGGGTTGGCTACACCTTC	CASSTRPGVGYTF
-	TRBV3-1/TRBV3-2	-	TRBJ2-5	TGTGCCAGCAGCCACCGGGACAAGGGCCCTGAGACCCAGTACTTC	CASSHRDKGPETQYF
TRBD1	TRBV5-5	once	TRBJ2-3	TGTGCCAGCAGCCTTTTTACAGGGGGCGCGGCGAGGGATAACACAGATACGCAGTATTTT	CASSLFTGGAARDNTDTQYF
TRBD2	TRBV9	-	TRBJ2-6	TGTGCCAGCAGCCCGGGGGGGACTGGGGCCAACGTCCTGACTTTC	CASSPGGTGANVLTF
-	TRBV3-1/TRBV3-2	few	TRBJ1-6	TGTGCCAGCAGCCAAAACAGGGTTAATTCACCCCTCCACTTT	CASSQNRVNSPLHF
TRBD2	TRBV7-9	once	TRBJ2-1	TGTGCCAGCAGCGTAACCGGTCTAGCGGGAGGGCCCAATGAGCAGTTCTTC	CASSVTGLAGGPNEQFF
-	TRBV7-9	medium-sized	TRBJ1-5	TGTGCCAGCAGCTTGTCGGGCAATCAGCCCCAGCATTTT	CASSLSGNQPQHF
-	TRBV11-3	-	TRBJ2-1	TGTGCCAGCAGCGCTCGGACTGCTCTCGATGAGCAGTTCTTC	CASSARTALDEQFF
TRBD1	TRBV24-1	-	TRBJ2-1	TGTGCCACCAGTGCGGGGGGACAGGGGGTAACTTACAATGAGCAGTTCTTC	CATSAGGQGVTYNEQFF
-	TRBV27	-	TRBJ1-1	TGTGCCAGCAGTTCGTTGACGGGGGATATGAACACTGAAGCTTTCTTT	CASSSLTGDMNTEAFF
-	TRBV5-4	few	TRBJ2-2	TGTGCCAGCAGCTCCCACAGGAACACCGGGGAGCTGTTTTTT	CASSSHRNTGELFF
-	TRBV9	-	TRBJ2-7	TGTGCCAGCAGCGCCAACAGTTTCTACGAGCAGTACTTC	CASSANSFYEQYF
-	TRBV20-1	-	TRBJ1-2	TGCAGTGCTAGTGTCCAGGGGAATAACTATGGCTACACCTTC	CSASVQGNNYGYTF
-	TRBV6-1	-	TRBJ1-2	TGTGCCAGCAGTGAAGTGGGCAGGAAGAACTATGGCTACACCTTC	CASSEVGRKNYGYTF
-	TRBV2	-	TRBJ1-1	TGTGCCAGCAGTGAAGCGCTGAGGACTGAAGCTTTCTTT	CASSEALRTEAFF
TRBD1	TRBV2	-	TRBJ1-2	TGTGCCAGCAGTGAAGGTGGAACAGGGGGCAGCTATGGCTACACCTTC	CASSEGGTGGSYGYTF
TRBD1	TRBV11-2	-	TRBJ1-4	TGTGCCAGCAGCTTTGGACAGGGTGCAACTAATGAAAAACTGTTTTTT	CASSFGQGATNEKLFF
-	TRBV6-5	-	TRBJ2-7	TGTGCCAGTTATTCAGGGTATTTGTCCTACGAGCAGTACTTC	CASYSGYLSYEQYF
-	TRBV28	-	TRBJ1-2	TGTGCCAGCAGTTTAGGACAGTCTAACTATGGCTACACCTTC	CASSLGQSNYGYTF
TRBD2	TRBV5-1	-	TRBJ2-3	TGCGCCAGCAGCATCCGACTAGCGGGGGGAGATACGCAGTATTTT	CASSIRLAGGDTQYF
-	TRBV11-3	-	TRBJ2-5	TGTGCCAGCAGCTTAGAGGGGGGGCCGGGAGAGACCCAGTACTTC	CASSLEGGPGETQYF
-	TRBV18	-	TRBJ1-5	TGTGCCAGCTCACCAGGGACAAAGAATCAGCCCCAGCATTTT	CASSPGTKNQPQHF
-	TRBV28	-	TRBJ1-2	TGTGCCAGCAGTTCCAAGGCTAGGCAGGGCTGGTCGGGCTACACCTTC	CASSSKARQGWSGYTF
TRBD2	TRBV6-5	once	TRBJ2-1	TGTGCCAGCCAGACTAGCGGGGTCTACAATGAGCAGTTCTTC	CASQTSGVYNEQFF
-	TRBV14	-	TRBJ2-1	TGTGCCAGCAGCCGGGGCTCCTTATACAATGAGCAGTTCTTC	CASSRGSLYNEQFF
TRBD1	TRBV6-5	-	TRBJ2-3	TGTGCCAGCAGGGGGACAGCAACCACAGATACGCAGTATTTT	CASRGTATTDTQYF
-	TRBV5-8	-	TRBJ2-1	TGTGCCAGCAGCTGGCGGGGCGATGAGCAGTTCTTC	CASSWRGDEQFF
TRBD1	TRBV12-5	-	TRBJ2-1	TGTGCTAGTGGTTCGGGACAGGGGTGGGACAATGAGCAGTTCTTC	CASGSGQGWDNEQFF
-	TRBV12-5	-	TRBJ1-2	TGTGCTAGTGGTTTGGGAAAATGGGGGGAGGATGGCTACACCTTC	CASGLGKWGEDGYTF
TRBD1	TRBV5-1	-	TRBJ1-2	TGCGCCAGCAGGGATCCAAGGACAGGGTATGGCTACACCTTC	CASRDPRTGYGYTF